This entry features one TCR beta chain sequence. Its antigen is unidentified. These data belong to a study of cytomegalovirus exposure and HLA in healthy donors. Findings and caveats of the study: Across HLA loci, a later analysis found differing TCR association rates, with DRB1 most and HLA-C fewest.

The germline V gene has CDR1 SGHVS and CDR2 FQNEAQ. Trimming shortened V by 3 bases and J by 4 bases, and 12 bases separated the two germline ends. The CDR3 length is 14 residues. The PCR had 60 Vbeta and 13 Jbeta primers. The method was immunoSEQ multiplex PCR; TCRdb's version includes in-frame clones alone and lacks a portion of them. The sample yields 95,000 to 110,000 clones, roughly 77% seen once. What was sequenced was PBMCs. V and J are TRBV7-8 and TRBJ2-5; D not certain. This sequence originates from a woman aged 18-29 years in good health and CMV-seropositive. The CDR3: CASSLRRVPETQYF. CDR3 nucleotides: TGTGCCAGCAGCTTGCGTCGGGTCCCAGAGACCCAGTACTTC.